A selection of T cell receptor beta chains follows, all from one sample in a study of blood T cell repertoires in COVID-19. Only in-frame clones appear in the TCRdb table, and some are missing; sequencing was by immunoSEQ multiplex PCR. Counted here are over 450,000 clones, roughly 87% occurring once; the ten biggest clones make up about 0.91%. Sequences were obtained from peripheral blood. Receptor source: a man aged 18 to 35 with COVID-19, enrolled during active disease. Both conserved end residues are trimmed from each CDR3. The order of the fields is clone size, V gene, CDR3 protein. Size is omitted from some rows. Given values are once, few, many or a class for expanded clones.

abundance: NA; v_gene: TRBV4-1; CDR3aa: ASSQDEVAGELF
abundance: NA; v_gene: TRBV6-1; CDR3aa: ASSEYSGSFYEQY
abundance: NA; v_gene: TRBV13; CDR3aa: ASSPDRANEQF
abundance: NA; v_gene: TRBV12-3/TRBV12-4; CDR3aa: ASSPGLADTQY
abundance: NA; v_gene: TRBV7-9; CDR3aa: ASSLVLGSGTDTQY
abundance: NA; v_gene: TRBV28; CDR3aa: ASSSLGGWNTEAF
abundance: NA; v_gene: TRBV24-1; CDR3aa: ATSDSYRQRDNSPLH
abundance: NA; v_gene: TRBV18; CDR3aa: ASSPGGDGYT
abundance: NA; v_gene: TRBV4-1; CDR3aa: ASSQPRTGIISPLH
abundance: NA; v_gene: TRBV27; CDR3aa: ATRTGAYGYT
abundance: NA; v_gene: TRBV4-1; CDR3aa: ASSQERLTGELF
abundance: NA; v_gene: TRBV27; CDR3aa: ASSSLRTAVNQPQH
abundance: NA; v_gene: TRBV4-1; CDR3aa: ASSQGSVKVPHETQY
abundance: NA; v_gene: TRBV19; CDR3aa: ASKPSALANYGYT
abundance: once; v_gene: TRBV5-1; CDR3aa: ASSLAGTSGSSTDTQY
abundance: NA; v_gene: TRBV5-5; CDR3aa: ASSSGTGGVVNTEAF
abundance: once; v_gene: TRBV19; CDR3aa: ASSSRVNTEAF
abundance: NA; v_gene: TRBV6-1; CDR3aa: ASSERGGGEKLF
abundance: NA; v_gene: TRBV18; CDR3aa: ASSRSPNLAGESEQY
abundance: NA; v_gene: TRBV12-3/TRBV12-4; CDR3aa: ASGSGEADTQY
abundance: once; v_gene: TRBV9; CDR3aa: ASSDRDVEQF
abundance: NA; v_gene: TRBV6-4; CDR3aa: ASSLTGADEAF
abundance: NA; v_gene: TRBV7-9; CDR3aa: ASSLGAGREQF
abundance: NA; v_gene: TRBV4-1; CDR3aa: ASSQDLGGRGYT
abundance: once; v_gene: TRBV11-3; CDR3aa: ASSPRGSGGRNEQF
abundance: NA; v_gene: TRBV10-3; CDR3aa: AISVTTTEPQH
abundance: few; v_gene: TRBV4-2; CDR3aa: ASSQYGQGDQPQH
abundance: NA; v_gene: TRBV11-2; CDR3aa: ASSSIAGDSPLH
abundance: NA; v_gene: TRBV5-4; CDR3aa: ASSLEAPGSTLH
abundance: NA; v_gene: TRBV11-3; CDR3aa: ASANRENTGELF
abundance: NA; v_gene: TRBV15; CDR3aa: ATSRGVGRDRDNEQF
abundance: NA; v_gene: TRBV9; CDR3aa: ASSVVAGGSDTQY
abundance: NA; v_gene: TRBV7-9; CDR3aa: ASSLGPNEKLF
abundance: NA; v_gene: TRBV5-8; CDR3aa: ASSDMTTGYEQY
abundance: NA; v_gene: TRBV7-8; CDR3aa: ASSFRQGVNEKLF
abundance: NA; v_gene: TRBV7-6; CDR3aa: ASSSGLAGGHNEQF
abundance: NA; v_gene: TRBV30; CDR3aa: AWSVSVSTDTQY
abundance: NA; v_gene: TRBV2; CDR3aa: ASNLRGQDTQY
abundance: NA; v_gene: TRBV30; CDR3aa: AWILRDRFSGNTIY
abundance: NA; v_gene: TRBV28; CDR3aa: ASSPAGGGGNSYEQY
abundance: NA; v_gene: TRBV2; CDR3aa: ASSESPGGYGYT